The 10 T cell receptor beta chains in this list originate from one sample, sequenced in a study of blood T cells in healthy people across ages. Using a J-beta primer mix together with a sample-barcoded 5' primer, a second PCR was run for roughly 7 to 11 cycles. Via MiXCR, TCRdb re-called the 5' RACE reads, giving one row per CDR3 protein. The sample contains almost 1 million distinct CDR3 sequences, roughly 51% of which appear only once. Sequenced sample: blood. The receptors derive from a woman in her sixties or seventies in good health.

The sample holds one count of this clonotype. The chain uses TRBV28 and TRBJ2-5; no clear D gene. The J call may be mistaken, given a closer DNA end match to TRBJ2-7. Looked up from germline, CDR1 is MDHEN and CDR2 is SYDVKM. CDR3 size: 13 residues. CDR3 protein: CASSHPSSYEQYF. Written as DNA, the CDR3 is TGTGCCAGCAGCCACCCCAGCTCCTACGAGCAGTACTTC.

This clonotype was counted only a few times. The chain is built from TRBV29-1 and TRBJ1-2; the D gene is possibly TRBD1 (6 bases). There are 11 residues in the CDR3. Germline V lookup: CDR1 SQVTM, CDR2 ANQGSEA. V was trimmed by 5 bases and J by 8 bases, leaving 12 bases between them. The CDR3 is CSVTGSEGYTF. The CDR3 coding sequence is TGCAGCGTTACAGGGTCGGAAGGCTACACCTTC.

This chain joins TRBV28 and TRBJ1-2; tentative D call: TRBD1 (6 bases). The CDR3 runs 13 residues. CDR1 and CDR2 (germline): MDHEN, SYDVKM. V was trimmed by 6 bases and J by 7 bases, leaving 15 bases between them. The CDR3 spells CASRRQVICGYTF. The CDR3 region has the DNA TGTGCCAGCAGGCGACAGGTCATATGTGGCTACACCTTC.

The chain recombines TRBV6-1 with TRBJ2-2; D unresolved. CDR3 length: 16 amino acids. Trimming took off 4 bases at V and 4 bases at J, with 16 bases between the two ends. Germline V gene lookup returns CDR1 MNHNS and CDR2 SASEGT. The CDR3: CASSVDGLGSTGELFF. The CDR3 nucleotides read TGTGCCAGCAGTGTTGACGGGCTTGGTAGCACCGGGGAGCTGTTTTTT.

The V and J genes are TRBV5-5 and TRBJ2-7; TRBD2 matches at 7 bases. The CDR3 loop spans 13 amino acids. Germline CDR1 is SGHKS and CDR2 is YYEKEE (reference sequence). With V trimmed by 2 bases and J by 7 bases, 6 bases remained unmatched. CDR3 amino acids: CASSFGTMSEQYF. The CDR3 DNA sequence: TGTGCCAGCAGCTTCGGGACTATGAGTGAGCAGTACTTC.

As concerns this clonotype: At one of its ends the junction is not consistent with the germline gene, which may arise from a read error. The chain carries TRBV20-1 and TRBJ2-3; D is ambiguous. This CDR3 comprises 15 residues. Germline V gene data show CDR1 as DFQATT and CDR2 as SNEGSKA (reference sequence). The CDR3 region has the DNA TGCAGTGCTAGCGTTGTGGACCTACTCACAGATACGCAGTTTTTT. It encodes CSASVVDLLTDTQFF.

This chain uses TRBV18 with TRBJ1-1; 8 bases are a match to TRBD1. This CDR3 contains 13 residues. Germline V CDR1 and CDR2: KGHSH, LQKENI. With V trimmed by 4 bases and J by 12 bases, 10 bases remained unmatched. The CDR3 sequence: CASSRPGGTLSFF. Here the CDR3 DNA reads TGTGCCAGCTCACGACCAGGGGGCACATTATCTTTCTTT.

The CDR3 nucleotides read TGCAGCGCCTCAAATTCAGGCGAGCAGTACTTC. It specifies CSASNSGEQYF. This chain joins TRBV29-1 and TRBJ2-7; D not certain. This CDR3 is built from 11 residues. Germline V CDR1 and CDR2: SQVTM, ANQGSEA. V lost 7 bases and J 6 bases, leaving 13 bases between the germline ends.

In this sample, this clonotype turned up a few times. This chain joins TRBV5-1 and TRBJ2-3, with a tentative D call TRBD2 (5 bases). The CDR3 sequence is 16 residues long. V lost 5 bases and J lost 0, with 16 bases in between. Germline V lookup: CDR1 SGHRS, CDR2 YFSETQ. CDR3 residues: CASSGRGGRSTDTQYF. The CDR3 DNA sequence: TGCGCCAGCAGTGGTCGTGGAGGTCGTAGCACAGATACGCAGTATTTT.

CDR3 protein: CASSRPRGTGGEKLFF. The CDR3, as DNA: TGCGCCAGCAGCCGACCCCGTGGGACAGGAGGGGAAAAACTGTTTTTT. The V gene is TRBV4-1, the J gene TRBJ1-4, with 8 positions matching TRBD1. The CDR3 length is 16 residues. Looked up from germline, CDR1 is MGHRA and CDR2 is YSYEKL. V was pared by 4 bases and J by 8 bases, with 12 bases of the junction left unmatched.